This T cell receptor (beta chain) was sequenced for a study of cytomegalovirus exposure and HLA in healthy donors (dated by TCRdb to the late 2010s). About the investigation overall: According to an earlier analysis of a few hundred of the donors, some 180 million T cells yielded roughly 110 million unique TCR beta sequences and around 280 Gb of sequence data. Among a few hundred genotyped donors of the cohort, an average of about 240,000 unique TCR beta nucleotide sequences were sequenced per donor, 15% to 20% of them non-productive. About 310 gigabases of sequencing data and roughly 90 million unique TCR sequences were included in an early release covering about 600 HLA-typed donors. An earlier analysis of 587 of the donors used high-throughput TCR beta sequencing to judge whether each TCR beta V gene segment behaved as functional or pseudogenic. Donor age, sex, ethnicity and CMV serostatus were compiled alongside the repertoire data. To predict cytomegalovirus infection status, the study brought together high-throughput TCR immunosequencing, statistical association of individual TCRs with disease status, and machine learning. In the later analysis, no new phenotypic data were used to find candidate immune exposures; instead, reliance was placed on TCR beta sequences and their occurrence across donors. Several DR-DQ haplotypes were treated as single units for association and clustering because of strong linkage in the cohort. The study aimed to test whether signatures of past pathogen exposure could be identified by cataloging public T cell receptors. Besides the first cohort of under 700 subjects, a separate validation cohort made up of 120 different subjects was used. Every repertoire in the discovery cohort had been generated on one and the same sequencing platform. In a later genetic analysis, genome-wide SNP genotypes for about three fifths of the roughly 670 donors were used, and that subset was treated as a discovery cohort. The T cell repertoires of under 700 subjects were profiled by immunosequencing and related to cytomegalovirus serostatus. A later analysis re-examined previously published TCR beta repertoires from 500 to 700 donors and added high-resolution HLA genotyping to investigate patterns of TCR occurrence. The number of typed donors differed by locus: 629-630 for A, B, C, DRB1 and DQB1; approximately 540 for DQA1; some 610 for DPA1; and roughly 470 for DPB1. Among the roughly 400 genotyped donors, around 81% belonged to the genetic ancestry cluster associated with self-reported Caucasian donors. HLA typing included class I and class II loci at four-digit resolution. Study-wide conclusions, independent of this receptor: The study listed 150 to 200 TCR beta chains as associated with cytomegalovirus. The authors suggested that the approach could potentially be generalized to other disease states and immunological phenotypes. Most TCR sequences were seen in very few donors, while some public TCRs were found in many individuals. V-gene and J-gene trimming of TCR beta chains was associated with a missense DCLRE1C variant in a later genetic analysis, and the association was replicated in an independent cohort. Compared with the roughly 670-donor mean, donors in an Asian-associated ancestry cluster had fewer N-insertions in productive TCRs, according to a later genetic analysis. The 87-base-pair reads could not distinguish some IMGT-functional V segments, including TRBV6-2 and TRBV6-3, so those segments were excluded. A further reported finding was that TCR beta sequences accurately predicted the HLA-A and HLA-B alleles for most subjects in the first cohort. Because counts were too low, about 15 rarely observed V segments, including chromosome 9 orphons, were left out of the earlier analysis of approximately 500 of the donors. CMV serostatus was the only immune exposure information available for the cohort. At a false discovery rate of 0.05, a later analysis linked under 20,000 TCR beta sequences to specific HLA alleles. Only TCR beta chains were sequenced in this cohort, and the absence of alpha or paired-chain data limited detectable features. HLA typing was unavailable for some donors at each locus, so association tests used only the typed subset. Linkage disequilibrium might explain the correlated functional status among segregating V segments, but an unknown experimental factor could not be excluded. In an earlier analysis of 587 of the donors, most TCR beta V segments appeared in productive rearrangements about 90% or about 30% of the time, broadly matching IMGT annotations. A cluster of highly shared sequence variants was judged likely to represent a technical artifact of the sequencing pipeline. When HLA alleles, especially DR and DQ, strongly co-occurred, attributing TCR associations to individual alleles was difficult. Most CMV-associated TCR beta chains appeared to be HLA-restricted in a later analysis, and the HLA associations seemed to be driven largely by CMV exposure. A later analysis found that TCR association rates varied across HLA loci, with DRB1 alleles showing the most associated TCRs and HLA-C alleles the fewest. In a later analysis, HLA-associated TCR beta chains were found to be more clonally expanded and to have lower generation probabilities than equally common non-associated chains. The classifier was reported to diagnose cytomegalovirus status with high specificity and sensitivity in both the original cohort and the validation cohort. Roughly uniform sequencing depth across donors was assumed in presence/absence analyses, although this assumption may not hold. A later analysis reported that several top co-occurrence clusters appeared linked to parvovirus B19, influenza, CMV and Epstein-Barr virus. A few of the identified cytomegalovirus-associated TCR beta chains were confirmed in vitro to be specific for cytomegalovirus antigens.

The method was the immunoSEQ multiplex PCR assay. For the multiplex PCR, a mixture combining 60 forward primers for TCR Vbeta segments and 13 reverse primers for TCR Jbeta segments was used. Amplification of the CDR3 region of rearranged TCR beta genes was performed with a multiplex PCR assay on genomic DNA. The Illumina HiSeq System was used to sequence the amplified TCR beta libraries as 87-base-pair reads. The source study handled its data this way. In a later analysis, tens of millions of unique TCR beta chains were counted across the approximately 620 repertoires, and approximately 11 million of these chains were shared by at least two donors. Raw reads were error-corrected and collapsed into unique sequences with a nearest-neighbor algorithm that merged closely related sequences to remove PCR and sequencing errors. Alignment of CDR3 sequences to IMGT reference sequences was used to assign V, D and J gene segments. For a sequence to be retained, at least a six-nucleotide match to both a V gene segment and a J gene segment was required. Rearrangements were classified as productive when the CDR3 lacked stop codons and remained in frame with V and J, and all other rearrangements were classified as non-productive. CDR3 was defined according to IMGT convention as the region running from the second conserved V-encoded cysteine to the conserved J-encoded phenylalanine. The earlier analysis of 550 to 650 of the donors excluded any sequence lacking an unambiguous match to a single V gene segment. An earlier analysis of 500 to 700 of the donors classified V segments as functional when productive rearrangements were above 56.7% and as segregating when the standard deviation between donors was above 5%. A statistical classification framework was developed to diagnose cytomegalovirus status using the catalog of TCR beta chain sequences. In a later analysis, TCR nucleotide sequences were compared against IMGT/GENE-DB human TR gene sequences so that V and J genes could be assigned. Using the TCRdist pipeline, a later analysis assigned CDR3 sequences along with most-parsimonious VDJ recombination scenarios. In a later analysis, each TCR beta chain was defined by its CDR3 amino acid sequence together with its V-gene family, and reads lacking a unique V-gene family were excluded. In a later analysis, around 650 highly shared, low-generation-probability nucleotide sequences were removed to address suspected cross-contamination and a sequencing artifact. In a later analysis, a clonal expansion index for each public chain was calculated from normalized within-repertoire ranks of inferred template counts. A later analysis computed generation probabilities with a VDJ recombination model fitted to out-of-frame rearrangements, and checked the results against IGoR. In a later analysis, hypergeometric tests were used to score TCR-TCR, TCR-HLA and TCR-CMV co-occurrence, with a repertoire-size bias correction applied to TCR pairs. A later analysis estimated false discovery rates by permuting HLA or CMV assignments 20 times. In a later analysis, co-occurring TCRs were grouped with DBSCAN, and TCRdist sequence similarity was added when clustering was performed within HLA-allele-positive subsets. For co-occurrence clustering, repertoires with fewer than 30,000 or more than 120,000 public chains were excluded, along with 5 or 6 repertoires with anomalous nucleotide sharing. TCRdb took over this immuneACCESS table, retaining in-frame rearrangements with V and J assigned. Such tables are incomplete; in checked studies, under half of the missing clones stem from an unresolved V gene, and the remainder is unexplained. Clone size and V and J calls were adopted from that table, with D and trimming inferred from the DNA. The table for this sample shows 200,000 to 250,000 clones. The biggest ten clones account for 0.75% to 1% of the sample.

The cohort comprised 550 to 700 healthy bone marrow donors. Cohort members were all nominally healthy when sampled, although unrecorded immune exposures were likely present. The donor tested CMV seropositive, placing the donor among the 289 seropositive members of the cohort. A peripheral blood sample was provided by each donor, and peripheral blood mononuclear cells were used for TCR beta sequencing. Genomic DNA extraction from the blood cell samples was performed with the Qiagen DNeasy Blood Extraction Kit. There are 16 amino acids in the CDR3, from cysteine to phenylalanine inclusive. Here the CDR3 DNA is all that survives: 48 bases in frame from base 1. The germline V gene sets CDR1 to MNHEY and CDR2 to SVGAGI. V ends up 4 bases short and J 2 bases short, with an unmatched junction base count of 5. Comment on this clone: Its antigen is currently not known.

Sequencing was carried out using PBMCs. This chain is built from TRBV6-5 and TRBJ2-7, with 13 bases matching TRBD2. The receptor comes from a young woman in good health and CMV-seropositive. The CDR3 reads as follows: CASSLTSGGNPYEQYF. In nucleotides, the sequence is TGTGCCAGCAGTTTGACTAGCGGGGGGAACCCCTACGAGCAGTACTTC.